A selection of T cell receptor beta chains follows, all from one sample in a study of blood T cell repertoires in COVID-19. Profiling relied on immunoSEQ multiplex PCR, and the TCRdb table lists in-frame clones only, not all of them. The profile shows more than 65,000 clones, 84% of them singletons. The sequencing sample was made of peripheral blood. These TCRs come from a man in his forties or fifties with acute or convalescent COVID-19. Each CDR3 is given with its conserved first and last residue. A D gene is named only where the DNA matches it firmly. The size entry is marked missing in some rows and otherwise reads once, few, many or a size class.

j_gene,abundance,v_gene,d_gene,CDR3nt,CDR3aa
TRBJ1-2,.,TRBV4-3,.,TGCGCCAGCAGCCGCTCAGCGGGGGGGATGACTAATGGCTACACCTTC,CASSRSAGGMTNGYTF
TRBJ2-7,.,TRBV7-2,TRBD1,TGTGCCAGCAGCTTAGCGTCTGGGACAGGCCCCACTTACGAGCAGTACTTC,CASSLASGTGPTYEQYF
TRBJ1-1,.,TRBV5-4,.,TGTGCCAGCAGCTTGGACAGTAACACTGAAGCTTTCTTT,CASSLDSNTEAFF
TRBJ2-3,once,TRBV5-1,.,TGCGCCAGCAGCTTGCAACTAGGCACAGATACGCAGTATTTT,CASSLQLGTDTQYF
TRBJ2-6,.,TRBV5-1,.,TGCGCCAGCAGACTCTCGAGCTCTGGGGCCAACGTCCTGACTTTC,CASRLSSSGANVLTF
TRBJ2-1,.,TRBV11-2,TRBD2,TGTGCCAGCAGGACTGCTCGCGGGAGGGTGATTGAGCAGTTCTTC,CASRTARGRVIEQFF
TRBJ1-6,.,TRBV28,.,TGTGCCAGCAGTTTATTGTCCGGGGGTGGTTCACCCCTCCACTTT,CASSLLSGGGSPLHF
TRBJ2-3,.,TRBV27,TRBD2,TGTGCCAGCAGTTTATCGGGTCGGGCGGGAGTAGCATCAGATACGCAGTATTTT,CASSLSGRAGVASDTQYF
TRBJ2-1,.,TRBV7-2,TRBD2,TGTGCCAGCAGCTTAGAAAGCGGGAGGAATGAGCAGTTCTTC,CASSLESGRNEQFF
TRBJ1-1,.,TRBV7-6,.,TGTGCCAGCAGCTTGGGTGGGCAGGGGTGGAACACTGAAGCTTTCTTT,CASSLGGQGWNTEAFF
TRBJ2-7,.,TRBV29-1,.,TGCAGCGTTGAGGGTCAAAGGGGCTACGAGCAGTACTTC,CSVEGQRGYEQYF
TRBJ2-3,.,TRBV20-1,.,TGCAGTGCTAGTTCTGGACTACCAACTAGCACAGATACGCAGTATTTT,CSASSGLPTSTDTQYF
TRBJ1-6,once,TRBV30,.,TGTGCCTGGAGCGGTCAGGTCTATAATTCACCCCTCCACTTT,CAWSGQVYNSPLHF
TRBJ1-2,.,TRBV4-3,.,TGCGCCAGCAGCCATAACACAGGTGTGAATGGCTACACCTTC,CASSHNTGVNGYTF
TRBJ2-7,.,TRBV6-1,.,TGTGCCAGCAGTGACCCCCCGCGCGGTGGAGGCTACGAGCAGTACTTC,CASSDPPRGGGYEQYF
TRBJ2-3,few,TRBV5-4,TRBD2,TGTGCCAGCAGCTGGGGACTAGTCAACACAGATACGCAGTATTTT,CASSWGLVNTDTQYF
TRBJ2-7,.,TRBV7-8,TRBD1,TGTGCCAGCGAACGACAGGGTTTCCACGAGCAGTACTTC,CASERQGFHEQYF
TRBJ1-2,.,TRBV10-1,TRBD1,TGCGCCAGCAGTGCAGGGGGCGACTATGGCTACACCTTC,CASSAGGDYGYTF
TRBJ1-5,.,TRBV6-5,TRBD1,TGTGCCAGCAGTTGGGACAGGGGACAGCCCCAGCATTTT,CASSWDRGQPQHF
TRBJ1-2,.,TRBV12-3/TRBV12-4,TRBD1,TGTGCCAGCAGCTCCGGGACAGGATCCATCACCTTC,CASSSGTGSITF
TRBJ1-1,.,TRBV28,.,TGTGCCAGCAGTTCCGGGACACGAATCAACGAAGCTTTCTTT,CASSSGTRINEAFF
TRBJ2-7,.,TRBV14,.,TGTGCCAGCAGCCCGTACACGTCCTACGAGCAGTACTTC,CASSPYTSYEQYF
TRBJ2-7,.,TRBV27,.,TGTGCCAGCAGTTTAGGGGCAGGGGATATCTACGAGCAGTACTTC,CASSLGAGDIYEQYF
TRBJ1-2,.,TRBV12-3/TRBV12-4,TRBD1,TGTGCCAGCAGTCCATCGGGACAGTTCTACACCTTC,CASSPSGQFYTF
TRBJ1-1,.,TRBV6-5,TRBD1,TGTGCCAGCAGTTACCCAGGGGGCACTGAAGCTTTCTTT,CASSYPGGTEAFF
TRBJ2-3,.,TRBV30,.,TGTGCCTGGAGTGTAGGGGCAGATACGCAGTATTTT,CAWSVGADTQYF
TRBJ1-5,.,TRBV19,.,TGTGCCAGTAGTATAGGAAGCCAGCCCCAGCATTTT,CASSIGSQPQHF
TRBJ1-3,.,TRBV7-9,.,TGTGCCAGCAGCTTAGAGAGGTTCCCCATATATTTT,CASSLERFPIYF
TRBJ1-1,.,TRBV15,.,TGTGCCACCAGCGGACAGTTGAACACTGAAGCTTTCTTT,CATSGQLNTEAFF
TRBJ2-3,.,TRBV7-9,TRBD2,TGTGCCAGCAGTTCTCAAACGGCCTCAGGAGCGGGGGGCCTAGATACGCAGTATTTT,CASSSQTASGAGGLDTQYF
TRBJ2-2,.,TRBV12-3/TRBV12-4,TRBD1,TGTGCCACCCGACAGGGGGCCTACGGGGAGCTGTTTTTT,CATRQGAYGELFF
TRBJ1-4,.,TRBV29-1,TRBD1,TGCAGCGTTGGGGGGACAGTTAATGAAAAACTGTTTTTT,CSVGGTVNEKLFF
TRBJ1-1,.,TRBV19,TRBD1,TGTGCCAGTAGTTCCGTGAGGGGGCGAAACACTGAAGCTTTCTTT,CASSSVRGRNTEAFF
TRBJ2-1,.,TRBV5-1,TRBD2,TGCGCCAGCAGCTTGAGCGGGAGGGCCGATGAGCAGTTCTTC,CASSLSGRADEQFF
TRBJ2-5,.,TRBV29-1,.,TGCAGCGCAATGAAGGTGGATGGAAGGGGCCAGTACTTC,CSAMKVDGRGQYF
TRBJ1-4,.,TRBV28,.,TGTGCCAGCAGTTTGTTACAGGGATTTTATGAAAAACTGTTTTTT,CASSLLQGFYEKLFF
TRBJ1-6,few,TRBV7-9,.,TGTGCCAGCAGCAAGGACCCGGGGGGTTCACCCCTCCACTTT,CASSKDPGGSPLHF
TRBJ1-2,.,TRBV6-5,TRBD1,TGTGCCAGCAGTTACTCGGGGACAGGGGACTATGGCTACACCTTC,CASSYSGTGDYGYTF
TRBJ2-7,.,TRBV7-2,TRBD1,TGTGCCAGCAGCCCATACAGGGGGAACTACGAGCAGTACTTC,CASSPYRGNYEQYF
TRBJ2-1,.,TRBV6-4,.,TGTGCCAGCAGTGACCGGGGATACAATGAGCAGTTCTTC,CASSDRGYNEQFF
TRBJ2-1,.,TRBV28,TRBD2,TGTGCCAGCAGTTGGGATATAGCGGGAGCCTACAATGAGCAGTTCTTC,CASSWDIAGAYNEQFF
TRBJ2-7,.,TRBV7-2,.,TGTGCCAGCAGCTCCGGGACTCTTTTAGTCGAGCAGTACTTC,CASSSGTLLVEQYF
TRBJ1-1,.,TRBV19,.,TGTGCCAGTAGTATGCGCCTAACCACTGAAGCTTTCTTT,CASSMRLTTEAFF
TRBJ1-5,once,TRBV2,TRBD1,TGTGCCAGCAGTCTACGACAGGGGGGTAGCAATCAGCCCCAGCATTTT,CASSLRQGGSNQPQHF
TRBJ2-2,.,TRBV19,.,TGTGCCAGTAGTTCCTCCAGGGGTAACACCGGGGAGCTGTTTTTT,CASSSSRGNTGELFF
TRBJ2-7,.,TRBV18,.,TGTGCCAGCTCACGTCCGGACACCTACGAGCAGTACTTC,CASSRPDTYEQYF
TRBJ2-7,.,TRBV6-5,TRBD1,TGTGCCAGCAGTTACTCGGACAGGGGCAGCTACGAGCAGTACTTC,CASSYSDRGSYEQYF
TRBJ2-1,.,TRBV3-1/TRBV3-2,.,TGTGCCAGCAGCCAAGTAGTGACTACCCCCAACTCCTACAATGAGCAGTTCTTC,CASSQVVTTPNSYNEQFF
TRBJ1-2,.,TRBV28,.,TGTGCCAGCAGTTTATTGGTCTATCAGGGGATCTATGGCTACACCTTC,CASSLLVYQGIYGYTF
TRBJ1-1,.,TRBV6-4,.,TGTGCCAGCAATAACAGGTACACTGAAGCTTTCTTT,CASNNRYTEAFF
TRBJ2-3,.,TRBV7-8,.,TGTGCCAGCAGCCCTAATGGACTGCGGGCAGATACGCAGTATTTT,CASSPNGLRADTQYF
TRBJ1-4,.,TRBV4-1,.,TGCGCCAGCAGCCAAGCCCCTTGGGGGGATGGAGAAAAACTGTTTTTT,CASSQAPWGDGEKLFF